A selection of T cell receptor beta chains follows, all from one sample in a study of blood T cell repertoires in COVID-19. Profiling relied on immunoSEQ multiplex PCR, and the TCRdb table lists in-frame clones only, not all of them. There are roughly 150,000 clones in the sample; around 84% occur only once, and 7.2% lies in the top ten. The sequenced sample consisted of peripheral blood. The receptors here all came from a woman in her forties or fifties in a cohort sampled during active or convalescent COVID-19. The CDR3 runs from the conserved cysteine through the conserved F or W. Each record gives: CDR3 DNA, CDR3 protein, CDR3 length, clone size, J gene, D gene, V gene. A D gene is named only where the DNA matches it firmly. Clone sizes are given selectively: once, few, many, or a class where the clone is expanded.

DNA: TGCGCCAGCAGCTTGGGACAGGGCAATAACTACACCTTC; CDR3: CASSLGQGNNYTF; length: 13; size: -; J: TRBJ1-2; D: TRBD1; V: TRBV5-1
DNA: TGTGCCAGTAGTATGGGGGGAGGCACTGAAGCTTTCTTT; CDR3: CASSMGGGTEAFF; length: 13; size: few; J: TRBJ1-1; D: -; V: TRBV19
DNA: TGCGCCAGCAGCGAAATTAATCCCGGACAGGGGAAGAGCTCCTATAATTCACCCCTCCACTTT; CDR3: CASSEINPGQGKSSYNSPLHF; length: 21; size: few; J: TRBJ1-6; D: TRBD1; V: TRBV4-3
DNA: TGTGCCAGCAGTTACTCGGGGAACAGCGGGGACCTAGCCAAAAACATTCAGTACTTC; CDR3: CASSYSGNSGDLAKNIQYF; length: 19; size: -; J: TRBJ2-4; D: TRBD2; V: TRBV6-2/TRBV6-3
DNA: TGTGCCAGCTCGCCTAGCGGTTACTCCTACAATGAGCAGTTCTTC; CDR3: CASSPSGYSYNEQFF; length: 15; size: -; J: TRBJ2-1; D: TRBD2; V: TRBV18
DNA: TGTGCCAGCAACCGTTTCGGAGGGACCTTCAATGAGCAGTTCTTC; CDR3: CASNRFGGTFNEQFF; length: 15; size: -; J: TRBJ2-1; D: -; V: TRBV6-5
DNA: TGTGCCAGCAAGGAGGGGCGAAATCAGCCCCAGCATTTT; CDR3: CASKEGRNQPQHF; length: 13; size: -; J: TRBJ1-5; D: -; V: TRBV2
DNA: TGTGCCAGCAGTGAAGGAGCTGGACAGGGCCAACTCGAGCAGTACTTC; CDR3: CASSEGAGQGQLEQYF; length: 16; size: -; J: TRBJ2-7; D: TRBD1; V: TRBV6-1
DNA: TGTGCCAGCAGTTACGCGGAGAACACTGAAGCTTTCTTT; CDR3: CASSYAENTEAFF; length: 13; size: once; J: TRBJ1-1; D: -; V: TRBV6-5
DNA: TGTGCCAGTGGATGGGGGGTTAACACTGAAGCTTTCTTT; CDR3: CASGWGVNTEAFF; length: 13; size: -; J: TRBJ1-1; D: -; V: TRBV19
DNA: TGTGCCAGCAGCCAAAGGAGGCGCGGAAACACCATATATTTT; CDR3: CASSQRRRGNTIYF; length: 14; size: -; J: TRBJ1-3; D: -; V: TRBV3-1/TRBV3-2